This TCR beta chain was observed in a study of blood T cell repertoires in COVID-19. The data were produced by immunoSEQ multiplex PCR, yet TCRdb's version contains in-frame clones alone and is incomplete. The sample contains about 350,000 clones, more than 70% of which appear only once. Losses at the gene ends were 7 bases for V and 3 bases for J; bases not matched to a gene: 17. This CDR3 is 18 amino acids long. Per the germline V gene, CDR1 is LNHDA and CDR2 is SQIVND (reference sequence). This chain connects TRBV19 to TRBJ2-2; 7 bases align to TRBD1. The sample was peripheral blood. The receptor comes from a woman aged 60-75 years with COVID-19, enrolled during active disease. In DNA, the CDR3 is TGTGCCAGTATGGAGACAGGGACAAACTTATATTACACCGGGGAGCTGTTTTTT. Residues: CASMETGTNLYYTGELFF. Variable domain in full (rest from reference TRBV19 and TRBJ2-2): DGGITQSPKYLFRKEGQNVTLSCEQNLNHDAMYWYRQDPGQGLRLIYYSQIVNDFQKGDIAEGYSVSREKKESFPLTVTSAQKNPTAFYLCASMETGTNLYYTGELFFGEGSRLTVL.